The clone carrying this T cell receptor (beta chain) was observed a few times. The data were obtained in a study of blood T cells in healthy people across ages. Healthy individuals of Caucasian origin from Russia, aged about 6 to 100, served as donors. V lost 1 base and J lost 1; bases outside the gene matches: 2. The CDR3 has 16 residues. The germline CDR1 and CDR2 sequences are SQVTM and ANQGSEA. PCR was performed a second time for about 7 to 12 cycles using a sample-barcoded 5' primer and a J-beta primer mix. TCRdb passed the 5' RACE reads through MiXCR, listing each CDR3 protein once. The data hold some 1.5 million distinct CDR3 sequences, with 35% to 45% observed a single time.

The rearrangement joins TRBV29-1 to TRBJ2-1; 12 positions agree with TRBD2. The sequenced sample was blood. This TCR was recovered from a woman in her late teens or twenties in good health. CDR3 region: CSVEGLAGVSYNEQFF. CDR3 coding DNA: TGCAGCGTTGAAGGACTAGCGGGAGTATCCTACAATGAGCAGTTCTTC.